Presented here are 32 T cell receptor beta chains from one specimen sequenced in a study of T cells after posttransplantation cyclophosphamide. Busulfan-fludarabine conditioning, marrow transplant, and cyclophosphamide on days +3 and +4 were administered. Clones were sequenced by immunoSEQ multiplex PCR, and TCRdb holds only the in-frame ones, with some missing. The sample has more than 2,500 clones, 62% seen once. The sample consisted of PBMCs, taken 30 days after allogeneic stem cell transplant with posttransplant cyclophosphamide. Every receptor here comes from a male patient between 60 and 69 years old who received an allogeneic stem cell transplant from a related donor and was CMV-positive. These T cells may partly come from the graft donor.

The chain uses TRBV7-2 and TRBJ1-2; D unclear. V was clipped by 2 bases and J by 0 bases, with 7 bases between them. This CDR3 has 14 amino acids. Germline CDR1 SGHTA, CDR2 FQGNSA. CDR3 amino acids: CASSLMSANYGYTF. CDR3 DNA sequence: TGTGCCAGCAGCTTAATGTCAGCTAACTATGGCTACACCTTC.

This clone came up a few times. The rearrangement uses TRBV5-4 and TRBJ1-3, with 7 bases that match TRBD1. This CDR3 region has 14 residues. The germline gives CDR1 SGHNT, CDR2 YYREEE (reference sequence). The V gene end was trimmed by 1 base and the J gene end by 2 bases; junction bases not matched to a gene: 0. The CDR3 region is CASSLTGAGNTIYF. As DNA, the CDR3 is TGTGCCAGCAGCTTGACAGGGGCTGGAAACACCATATATTTT.

The rearrangement joins TRBV9 to TRBJ1-4, with 7 nucleotides matching TRBD1. The germline V gene encodes CDR1 SGDLS and CDR2 YYNGEE. V lost 0 bases and J lost 3; bases outside the gene matches: 5. The CDR3 loop spans 16 amino acids. The CDR3 protein is CASSVARDSANEKLFF. CDR3 DNA sequence: TGTGCCAGCAGCGTAGCCAGGGACAGTGCTAATGAAAAACTGTTTTTT.

By sample fraction, this clone is medium-sized (0.01 to 0.1%). The chain joins TRBV27 to TRBJ2-7; D is perhaps TRBD2 (5 bases). V lost 7 bases to trimming and J lost 3 bases, with 7 bases between them. The germline gives CDR1 MNHEY, CDR2 SMNVEV (reference sequence). The CDR3 covers 11 residues. CDR3 protein: CASIEGYEQYF. CDR3 nucleotides: TGTGCCAGCATTGAGGGCTACGAGCAGTACTTC.

The chain couples TRBV27 to TRBJ2-7; TRBD2 might be the D (5 bases). Germline CDR1 is MNHEY and CDR2 is SMNVEV (reference sequence). Deletions cut 6 bases from V and 6 bases from J, with 15 bases between. The CDR3 runs to 13 residues. CDR3 residues: CASRSHVEGEQYF. The CDR3 DNA follows: TGTGCCAGCAGGTCCCACGTTGAGGGCGAGCAGTACTTC.

This clone is categorized as large. This chain links TRBV10-3 with TRBJ2-1, with a possible D match to TRBD2 (7 bases). Germline V CDR1 and CDR2: ENHRY, SYGVKD. This CDR3 is 14 amino acids long. Trimming pared 11 bases from V and 0 bases from J, leaving 14 bases between. The CDR3 loop is CAHGGGSSYNEQFF. The CDR3 nucleotides are TGTGCCCACGGGGGCGGGAGCTCCTACAATGAGCAGTTCTTC.

Only a few counts were recorded for this clone. CDR3 amino acids: CASSPTTRSVKNIQYF. The DNA of the CDR3 is TGTGCCAGCAGCCCCACGACTCGTTCAGTCAAAAACATTCAGTACTTC. The genes are TRBV11-3 and TRBJ2-4; no clear D. The V end was cut by 5 bases, the J end by 3 bases, with 17 bases between. This CDR3 has 16 amino acids. CDR1 is SGHNT, CDR2 YENEEA, per germline.

V and J are TRBV4-1 and TRBJ1-5, with D possibly being TRBD1 (6 bases). The CDR3 covers 15 residues. Trimming shortened V by 4 bases and J by 3 bases, and 13 bases separated the two germline ends. Germline-derived CDR1 and CDR2 are MGHRA and YSYEKL. CDR3 region: CASSPLWTDNQPQHF. The CDR3 DNA reads TGCGCCAGCAGCCCCCTATGGACAGACAATCAGCCCCAGCATTTT.

The chain couples TRBV2 to TRBJ2-5; tentatively, D is TRBD2 (6 bases). CDR1 SNHLY and CDR2 FYNNEI come from the germline V gene. This CDR3 is 15 amino acids long. Trimming removed 6 bases from V and 5 bases from J, with 19 bases in between. CDR3: CASSPLASGGETQYF. The CDR3 DNA reads TGTGCCAGCAGCCCGCTGGCGAGTGGGGGGGAGACCCAGTACTTC.

CDR3 in amino acids: CASSPGQGSSYNEQFF. CDR3 bases: TGTGCCAGCAGCCCGGGACAGGGGTCTTCCTACAATGAGCAGTTCTTC. The rearrangement links TRBV2 to TRBJ2-1; 10 bases line up with TRBD1. Germline V CDR1 and CDR2: SNHLY, FYNNEI. The CDR3 runs 16 residues. The ends lost 6 bases at V and 1 base at J; junction bases unmatched: 6.

The chain links TRBV9 to TRBJ1-6; 8 nucleotides align to TRBD1. The CDR3 is 14 amino acids. Germline V CDR1 and CDR2: SGDLS, YYNGEE. V lost 0 bases, J lost 7 bases, and 0 bases stayed unmatched. CDR3 in amino acids: CASSVDRGNSPLHF. CDR3 DNA sequence: TGTGCCAGCAGCGTAGACAGGGGGAATTCACCCCTCCACTTT.

The rearrangement uses TRBV2 and TRBJ2-7, with D tentatively TRBD1 (6 bases). The CDR3 contains 13 residues. The V gene lost 7 bases and the J gene lost 3 bases, with 13 bases spanning the gap. The V gene's germline CDR1 is SNHLY and CDR2 FYNNEI. The CDR3 region is CASTGRGIYEQYF. The CDR3 DNA follows: TGTGCCAGCACGGGCAGGGGAATCTACGAGCAGTACTTC.

A single count supports this clone. V is TRBV6-1 and J is TRBJ1-2; D is perhaps TRBD1 (6 bases). Germline CDR1 is MNHNS and CDR2 is SASEGT. This CDR3 is 12 amino acids long. V lost 10 bases and J 2 bases, leaving 11 bases between the germline ends. CDR3 amino acids: CATEDRNYGYTF. For the CDR3, the DNA is TGTGCCACGGAGGACAGAAACTATGGCTACACCTTC.

A few counts support this clone. The chain employs TRBV29-1 and TRBJ2-5, with 7 bases that match TRBD1. The CDR3 covers 10 residues. CDR1 is SQVTM, CDR2 ANQGSEA, per germline. J was trimmed by 4 bases and V by 7 bases; bases with no gene match: 0. CDR3 coding DNA: TGCAGCGGACAGGGAGAGACCCAGTACTTC. This encodes CSGQGETQYF. Filled out from reference TRBV29-1 and TRBJ2-5, the complete variable domain reads SAVISQKPSRDICQRGTSLTIQCQVDSQVTMMFWYRQQPGQSLTLIATANQGSEATYESGFVIDKFPISRPNLTFSTLTVSNMSPEDSSIYLCSGQGETQYFGPGTRLLVL.

V usage is TRBV11-3 and J usage is TRBJ2-7; D ambiguous. Looked up from germline, CDR1 is SGHNT and CDR2 is YENEEA. The CDR3 length is 13 residues. V was pared by 6 bases and J by 1 base, with 10 bases between. DNA of the CDR3: TGTGCCAGCAGTTCATCACTTTCCTACGAGCAGTACTTC. It codes for CASSSSLSYEQYF. Looking up the rest from reference TRBV11-3 and TRBJ2-7 gives the full variable domain: EAGVVQSPRYKIIEKKQPVAFWCNPISGHNTLYWYLQNLGQGPELLIRYENEEAVDDSQLPKDRFSAERLKGVDSTLKIQPAELGDSAVYLCASSSSLSYEQYFGPGTRLTVT.

The table lists this clone with a count of one. V usage is TRBV19 and J usage is TRBJ1-2; D may be TRBD1 (5 bases). Germline V gene lookup returns CDR1 LNHDA and CDR2 SQIVND (reference sequence). The V end was cut by 1 base, the J end by 7 bases, with 10 bases between. This CDR3 is built from 13 residues. Here the CDR3 reads CASSIGWTSGYTF. In DNA, the CDR3 is TGTGCCAGTAGTATAGGTTGGACAAGTGGCTACACCTTC.

Relative to its sample, this clone is medium-sized. This chain uses TRBV5-6 with TRBJ2-7, with 7 bases identical to TRBD2. J gave up 6 bases and V 0 bases, and 6 bases lay outside the gene matches. Germline V lookup: CDR1 SGHDT, CDR2 YYEEEE. The length of the CDR3 is 14 residues. CDR3 bases: TGTGCCAGCAGCTTGGGAGGAGGGGAGGGCGAGCAGTACTTC. This sequence encodes CASSLGGGEGEQYF.

This clone is categorized as medium-sized (0.01 to 0.1%). This chain uses TRBV2 with TRBJ1-1, with a weak D call TRBD1 (6 bases). V lost 8 bases and J 8 bases, leaving 18 bases between the germline ends. Germline V gene sequence: CDR1 SNHLY, CDR2 FYNNEI. The CDR3 runs to 13 residues. The CDR3 DNA reads as TGTGCCAGCTGGAGCCACAGGGTGGCCGAAGCTTTCTTT. As protein: CASWSHRVAEAFF.

This clone was observed a handful of times. The gene calls are TRBV19 and TRBJ1-2, with D perhaps matching TRBD1 (6 bases). V was pared by 6 bases and J by 7 bases, with 15 bases between. Germline V gene lookup returns CDR1 LNHDA and CDR2 SQIVND (reference sequence). The CDR3 totals 13 residues. CDR3 bases: TGTGCCAGTAGCTGGGGGGGCGCATTTGGCTACACCTTC. This encodes CASSWGGAFGYTF.

V is TRBV5-1 and J is TRBJ1-5; D perhaps matches TRBD1 (6 bases). CDR1 SGHRS and CDR2 YFSETQ come from the germline V gene. Trimming cost V 3 bases and J 5 bases, with 12 bases left between them. The CDR3 runs to 14 residues. The CDR3 here is CASSSGQSDQPQHF. The CDR3 DNA reads TGCGCCAGCAGCTCCGGACAGAGTGATCAGCCCCAGCATTTT.

This clone was recorded a few times. The chain uses TRBV19 and TRBJ1-1; tentative D call: TRBD1 (5 bases). CDR1 and CDR2 (germline): LNHDA, SQIVND (reference sequence). The CDR3 extends over 13 amino acids. V was pared by 3 bases and J by 3 bases, with 8 bases between. This chain's CDR3 is CASSIGGDTEAFF. The CDR3 nucleotides read TGTGCCAGTAGTATCGGGGGGGACACTGAAGCTTTCTTT.

This chain uses TRBV27 with TRBJ1-4; D perhaps matches TRBD1 (6 bases). Germline V CDR1 and CDR2: MNHEY, SMNVEV (reference sequence). This CDR3 comprises 13 residues. V lost 8 bases and J lost 8, with 15 bases in between. The CDR3 here is CASSAQGGEKLFF. The CDR3 bases are TGTGCCAGCTCGGCACAGGGTGGCGAAAAACTGTTTTTT.

The CDR3: CASSQDLLAGGQFFGDTQYF. In DNA form, the CDR3 reads TGCGCCAGCAGCCAAGATCTACTAGCGGGGGGTCAGTTCTTTGGAGATACGCAGTATTTT. This chain uses TRBV4-1 with TRBJ2-3, with 12 bases fitting TRBD2. CDR3 length: 20 residues. The germline V gene has CDR1 MGHRA and CDR2 YSYEKL. V trimming: 0 bases; J trimming: 5 bases; junction bases outside the gene matches: 15.

This rearrangement joins TRBV7-4 to TRBJ1-2; TRBD1 agrees at 9 bases. This CDR3 contains 13 residues. The germline V gene encodes CDR1 SGHVT and CDR2 SQSDAQ. Unmatched junction bases numbered 12, after V lost 6 bases and J lost 13 bases. The CDR3 sequence: CASSSDRDRVPTF. The CDR3 nucleotides are TGTGCCAGCAGTTCAGACCGGGACAGGGTCCCCACCTTC. The full variable domain, its missing parts supplied by reference TRBV7-4 and TRBJ1-2, is GAGVSQSPRYKVAKRGRDVALRCDSISGHVTLYWYRQTLGQGSEVLTYSQSDAQRDKSGRPSGRFSAERPERSVSTLKIQRTEQGDSAVYLCASSSDRDRVPTFGSGTRLTVV.

This clone was seen only a few times. This rearrangement joins TRBV5-5 to TRBJ2-2; 7 nucleotides agree with TRBD2. Per germline, CDR1 SGHKS and CDR2 YYEKEE (reference sequence). Trimming cost V 0 bases and J 5 bases; bases outside gene matches: 13. CDR3 size: 18 residues. The chain's CDR3 is CASSLDSPWREGTGELFF. The CDR3 DNA reads as TGTGCCAGCAGCTTGGATTCACCTTGGAGGGAGGGAACCGGGGAGCTGTTTTTT.

DNA of the CDR3: TGTGCCTGGAGCGGGAGGGACTCCTACGAGCAGTACTTC. Translating gives CAWSGRDSYEQYF. This sequence joins TRBV30 and TRBJ2-7, with 8 bases aligning to TRBD2. The CDR3 is made up of 13 amino acids. CDR1 GTSNPN and CDR2 SVGIG come from the germline V gene (reference sequence). V gave up 3 bases and J gave up 0 bases; unmatched junction bases: 1.

This chain joins TRBV30 and TRBJ1-2, with TRBD1 identical over 8 bases. Trimming took 5 bases from V and 7 from J; bases not matched to a gene: 9. Germline V gene lookup returns CDR1 GTSNPN and CDR2 SVGIG (reference sequence). The CDR3 loop spans 13 amino acids. The CDR3 loop reads CAWHRDRPFGYTF. For the CDR3, the DNA is TGTGCCTGGCACCGGGACAGGCCTTTTGGCTACACCTTC.

The chain couples TRBV7-2 to TRBJ1-5; D unresolved. Germline V gives CDR1 SGHTA, CDR2 FQGNSA. The V end was cut by 5 bases, the J end by 6 bases, with 20 bases between. This CDR3 contains 16 residues. The CDR3 nucleotides read TGTGCCAGCAGCGGCAGCAAGTTCCGAACGGGTCAGCCCCAGCATTTT. It translates to CASSGSKFRTGQPQHF. The variable domain in full, completed from reference TRBV7-2 and TRBJ1-5, reads GAGVSQSPSNKVTEKGKDVELRCDPISGHTALYWYRQSLGQGLEFLIYFQGNSAPDKSGLPSDRFSAERTGGSVSTLTIQRTQQEDSAVYLCASSGSKFRTGQPQHFGDGTRLSIL.

V gene TRBV15 combines with J gene TRBJ2-7; 15 nucleotides line up with TRBD2. V trimming: 2 bases; J trimming: 4 bases; junction bases outside the gene matches: 3. The CDR3 contains 16 residues. Germline CDR1 and CDR2: LNHNV and YYDKDF (reference sequence). The CDR3 region has the DNA TGTGCCACCAGCAGATCCGGGACTAGCGGGAGGTACGAGCAGTACTTC. Translating it yields CATSRSGTSGRYEQYF.

This chain connects TRBV11-3 to TRBJ2-3; weak D call: TRBD2 (6 bases). The CDR3 is 16 amino acids. V dropped 5 bases and J dropped 4 bases, with 19 bases sitting between them. Germline CDR1 reads SGHNT; CDR2 reads YENEEA. Written as DNA, the CDR3 is TGTGCCAGCAGCCCCCGGGGGAAAAATCGGGCAGATACGCAGTATTTT. Translating gives CASSPRGKNRADTQYF.

V usage is TRBV5-6 and J usage is TRBJ2-7; TRBD1 agrees at 12 bases. Germline V lookup: CDR1 SGHDT, CDR2 YYEEEE. Unmatched junction bases numbered 3, after V lost 2 bases and J lost 3 bases. This CDR3 comprises 15 residues. CDR3: CASSFGTGGHYEQYF. The CDR3 nucleotides read TGTGCCAGCAGCTTTGGGACAGGGGGCCACTACGAGCAGTACTTC.

The rearrangement joins TRBV4-2 to TRBJ1-3; D is ambiguous. Looked up from germline, CDR1 is LGHNA and CDR2 is YNFKEQ. This CDR3 contains 14 residues. The V gene lost 0 bases and the J gene lost 4 bases, with 7 bases spanning the gap. The CDR3: CASSQDAAGNTIYF. In DNA form, the CDR3 reads TGTGCCAGCAGCCAAGACGCCGCGGGAAACACCATATATTTT.